These 11 T cell receptor beta chains share one sample of origin, sequenced in a study of glioma-infiltrating T cells. Amplification of TCR alpha and beta CDR3 regions from RNA used iRepertoire nested multiplex PCR. TCRdb used MiXCR to reprocess the multiplex PCR reads, holding one entry per CDR3 protein. This table has around 130,000 distinct CDR3 sequences, roughly a quarter appearing once. The sample taken for sequencing was glioma tissue, nonneoplastic brain tissue, or PBMCs (not recorded which). Every receptor here comes from a human donor with low-grade glioma or glioblastoma, undergoing nonglioma brain surgery, or in good health (not recorded which).

This clonotype showed up many times. CDR3 loop: CASSTGTIGEQYV. In DNA form, the CDR3 reads TGTGCCAGCAGTACGGGGACCATCGGGGAGCAGTACGTC. This chain uses TRBV6-1 with TRBJ2-7; D is perhaps TRBD1 or TRBD2 (5 bases each). V lost 5 bases to trimming and J lost 7 bases, with 15 bases between them. This CDR3 region has 13 residues. The germline V gene encodes CDR1 MNHNS and CDR2 SASEGT.

This clonotype was recorded at least ten times. V usage is TRBV6-1 and J usage is TRBJ1-2, with D uncertain. CDR1 and CDR2 from the germline V gene are MNHNS and SASEGT. Trimming took off 10 bases at V and 0 bases at J, with 15 bases between the two ends. This CDR3 comprises 14 residues. DNA for the CDR3: TGTGCCACAACCCTCTCGACGGCTAACTATGGCTACACCTTC. Its translation: CATTLSTANYGYTF.

This rearrangement joins TRBV5-1 to TRBJ2-3; 7 bases are shared with TRBD1. CDR1 and CDR2 (germline): SGHRS, YFSETQ. The CDR3 contains 16 residues. V lost 0 bases to trimming and J lost 3 bases; unmatched junction nucleotides: 7. The CDR3 DNA is TGCGCCAGCAGCTTGGACAGGGGTAGCCCTACAGATACGCAGTATTTT. Its translation: CASSLDRGSPTDTQYF.

The chain combines TRBV6-2 or TRBV6-3 with TRBJ1-4; 8 nucleotides line up with TRBD1. This CDR3 comprises 12 residues. Germline V CDR1 and CDR2: MNHEY, SVGEGT. Trimming at V came to 8 bases and at J to 8 bases, leaving 4 bases not matched to a gene. CDR3 sequence reads: CASSGQGEKLFF. The CDR3 region has the DNA TGTGCCAGCTCAGGACAGGGCGAAAAACTGTTTTTT.

This clonotype was observed at least ten times. The genes are TRBV6-1 and TRBJ1-1; 8 bases are a match to TRBD1. Trimming removed 6 bases from V and 1 base from J; junction bases left unmatched: 4. The CDR3 runs to 14 residues. The germline V gene encodes CDR1 MNHNS and CDR2 SASEGT. CDR3: CASRRTGPNTEAFF. The CDR3 nucleotides read TGTGCCAGCAGGAGGACAGGGCCGAACACTGAAGCTTTCTTT.

On this clonotype itself: Being one base from a much bigger clone, this may be a read error. The chain recombines TRBV25-1 with TRBJ1-1; no clear D gene. V dropped 0 bases and J dropped 8 bases, with 16 bases sitting between them. Germline V CDR1 and CDR2: MGHDK, SYGVNS. The CDR3 has 15 amino acids. The CDR3 loop reads CASSEYGVGLKEAFF. CDR3 bases: TGTGCCAGCAGTGAATATGGTGTTGGACTAAAGGAAGCTTTCTTT.

The chain employs TRBV2 and TRBJ2-2; 8 bases match TRBD2. V lost 6 bases to trimming and J lost 0 bases; unmatched junction nucleotides: 6. The CDR3 is 16 residues long. CDR1 and CDR2 (germline): SNHLY, FYNNEI. CDR3 protein: CASRDPGLANTGELFF. The CDR3 DNA follows: TGTGCCAGCAGGGACCCGGGACTAGCGAACACCGGGGAGCTGTTTTTT.

V is TRBV10-3 and J is TRBJ1-5; 7 positions match TRBD1. Germline CDR1 is ENHRY and CDR2 is SYGVKD. CDR3 size: 16 residues. With 7 bases clipped from V and 8 bases from J, the junction kept 17 bases outside the gene matches. The DNA of the CDR3 is TGTGCCATCATAGGGGGCCAAGATAAGGGGGCCGAGCCCCAGCATTTT. This codes for CAIIGGQDKGAEPQHF.

The chain employs TRBV2 and TRBJ1-1; TRBD1 is a possible D gene (5 bases). V gave up 5 bases and J gave up 5 bases, with 12 bases separating them. This CDR3 comprises 13 residues. Germline V gives CDR1 SNHLY, CDR2 FYNNEI. CDR3 in DNA: TGTGCCAGCAGTAGTCATAGGGGTACTGAAGCTTTCTTT. Protein product: CASSSHRGTEAFF.

The rearrangement uses TRBV7-2 and TRBJ2-7, with 9 nucleotides matching TRBD1. This CDR3 contains 14 residues. Germline loops: CDR1 SGHTA, CDR2 FQGNSA. V was clipped by 3 bases and J by 3 bases; unmatched bases: 3. The CDR3 protein is CASSLGQGGYEQYV. CDR3 DNA: TGTGCCAGCAGCTTGGGACAGGGAGGCTACGAGCAGTACGTC.

In regard to this clonotype: A much more abundant neighbour one base away suggests this may be a read error. CDR3 in amino acids: CASSYSSGNEKFF. The CDR3 DNA reads TGTGCCAGCAGTTACTCGTCGGGCAATGAGAAGTTCTTC. The rearrangement uses TRBV6-5 and TRBJ2-1; D gene ambiguous. There are 13 residues in the CDR3. Per germline, CDR1 MNHEY and CDR2 SVGAGI.